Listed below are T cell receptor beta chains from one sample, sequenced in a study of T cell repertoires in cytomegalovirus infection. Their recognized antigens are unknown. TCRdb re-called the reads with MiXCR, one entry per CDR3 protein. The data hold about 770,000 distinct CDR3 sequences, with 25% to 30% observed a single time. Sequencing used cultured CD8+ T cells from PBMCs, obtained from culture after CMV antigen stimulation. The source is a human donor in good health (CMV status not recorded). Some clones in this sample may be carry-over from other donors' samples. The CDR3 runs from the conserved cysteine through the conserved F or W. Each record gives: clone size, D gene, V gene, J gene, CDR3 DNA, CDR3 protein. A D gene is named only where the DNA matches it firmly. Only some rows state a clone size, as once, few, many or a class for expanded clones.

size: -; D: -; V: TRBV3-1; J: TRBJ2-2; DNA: TGTGCCAGCAGCCCCCCGGACGCCTTCACCGGGGAGCTGTTTTTT; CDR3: CASSPPDAFTGELFF
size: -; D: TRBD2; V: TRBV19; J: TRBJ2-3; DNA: TGTGCCAGTAGTTCCGGGAGGGCCTCATGGTTCACAGATACGCAGTATTTT; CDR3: CASSSGRASWFTDTQYF
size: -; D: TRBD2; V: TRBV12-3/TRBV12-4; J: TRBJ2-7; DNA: TGTGCCAGCAGTCGAGCGGGGGGCTCCTACGAGCAGTACTTC; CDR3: CASSRAGGSYEQYF
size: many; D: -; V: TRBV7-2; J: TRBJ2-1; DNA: TGTGCCAGCAGCCAAAGACAACAAAGGGCCGCTAGCTCCTACAATGAGCAGTTCTTC; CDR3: CASSQRQQRAASSYNEQFF
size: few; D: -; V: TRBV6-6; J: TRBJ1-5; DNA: TGTGCCAGCAGCCTATCCGGGACGGCCTTGGGTCAGCCCCAGCATTTT; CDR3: CASSLSGTALGQPQHF
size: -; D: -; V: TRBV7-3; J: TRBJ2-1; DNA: TGTACCAGCAGCTTTTTCCCCGGCTCCTACAATGAGCAGTTCTTC; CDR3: CTSSFFPGSYNEQFF
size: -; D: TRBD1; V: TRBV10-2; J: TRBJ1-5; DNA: TGCGCCAGCAGTGAGTGGGGGACAGGGGGGAACCGTCAGCCCCAGCATTTT; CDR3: CASSEWGTGGNRQPQHF
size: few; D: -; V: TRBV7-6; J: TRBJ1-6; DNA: TGTGCCAGCAGCTCTGCTACAGAGCCTAATTCACCCCTCCACTTT; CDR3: CASSSATEPNSPLHF
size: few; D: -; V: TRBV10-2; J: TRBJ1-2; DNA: TGCGCCAGCTCCCTGAGGGCAGGTTGGGACGTAGATGGCTACACCTTC; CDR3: CASSLRAGWDVDGYTF
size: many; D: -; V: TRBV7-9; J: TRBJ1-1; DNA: TGTGCCAGCAGCTTGGACGGAGGAGTCACTGAAGCTTTCTTT; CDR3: CASSLDGGVTEAFF
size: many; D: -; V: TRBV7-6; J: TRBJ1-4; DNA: TGTGCCAGCAGCTTAGTGGGTCCAAGGAGGGAAAAACTGTTTTTT; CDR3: CASSLVGPRREKLFF
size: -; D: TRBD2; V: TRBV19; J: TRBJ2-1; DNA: TGTGCCAGTAATAAACTAGCGGGGGGCCCCAATGAGCAGTTCTTC; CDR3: CASNKLAGGPNEQFF
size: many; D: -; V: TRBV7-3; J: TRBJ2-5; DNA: TGTGCCAGCAGCCCAGGATCAGGGCGCGTAGAGACCCAGTACTTC; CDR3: CASSPGSGRVETQYF
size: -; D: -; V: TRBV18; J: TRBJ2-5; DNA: TGTGCCAGCTCACCACCGGTCGGTAGACTTCTAGAGACCCAGTACTTC; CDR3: CASSPPVGRLLETQYF
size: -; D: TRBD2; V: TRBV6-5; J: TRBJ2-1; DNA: TGTGCCAGCAGCCCCGGGACTAGCCCCCCTTACAATGAGCAGTTCTTC; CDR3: CASSPGTSPPYNEQFF
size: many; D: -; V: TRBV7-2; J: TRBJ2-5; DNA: TGTGCCAGCAGCTCAATGGGGACCGGCTGGGAGACCCAGTACTTC; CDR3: CASSSMGTGWETQYF
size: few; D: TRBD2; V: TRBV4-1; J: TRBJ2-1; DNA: TGCGCCAGCAGCCAAACTCTAGCGGGGGGGCCAAGCAAGCAGTTCTTC; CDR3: CASSQTLAGGPSKQFF
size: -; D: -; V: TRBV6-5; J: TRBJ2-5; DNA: TGTGCCAGCAGTTACTCGGGGGGGGGCCCGGGGGAGACCCAGTACTTC; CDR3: CASSYSGGGPGETQYF
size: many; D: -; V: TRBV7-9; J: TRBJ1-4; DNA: TGTGCCAGCAGCCCCATTCAGCCGATTTCTAATGAAAAACTGTTTTTT; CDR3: CASSPIQPISNEKLFF
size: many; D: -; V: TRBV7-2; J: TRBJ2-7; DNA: TGTGCCAGCAGCTTAGAGTGGTCGGATGGGTACGAGCAGTACTTC; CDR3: CASSLEWSDGYEQYF
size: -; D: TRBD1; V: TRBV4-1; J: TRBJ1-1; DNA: TGCGCCAGCAGCCAATTCAACATCTGGGGGACAGCCGGCACGGAAGCTTTCTTT; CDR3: CASSQFNIWGTAGTEAFF
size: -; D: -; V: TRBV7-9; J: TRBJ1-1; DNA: TGTGCCAGCAGCTCGGGAAAATACATGAACACTGAAGCTTTCTTT; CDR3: CASSSGKYMNTEAFF
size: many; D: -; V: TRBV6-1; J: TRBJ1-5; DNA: TGTGCCAGCGGCGGTCAGCCCCAGCATTTT; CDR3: CASGGQPQHF
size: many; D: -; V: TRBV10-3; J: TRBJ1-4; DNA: TGTGCCATCAGTGATACGGAACATGCTGCTGAAAAACTGTTTTTT; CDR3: CAISDTEHAAEKLFF
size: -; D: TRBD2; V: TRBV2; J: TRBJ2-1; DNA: TGTGCCAGCACAATACGGAGCCTAGCGGGGGATTACAATGAGCAGTTCTTC; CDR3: CASTIRSLAGDYNEQFF
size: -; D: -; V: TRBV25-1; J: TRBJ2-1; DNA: TGTGCCAGCAGTGAACTTGCGGGGAGGGAGCAGTTCTTC; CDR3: CASSELAGREQFF
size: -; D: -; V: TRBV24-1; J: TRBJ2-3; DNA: TGTGCCACCAGTGATTCGAAGACGGACAGCACAGATACGCAGTATTTT; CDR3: CATSDSKTDSTDTQYF
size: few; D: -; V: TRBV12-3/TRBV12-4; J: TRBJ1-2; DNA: TGTGCCAGCAGTTCGACGCATCCAGACTATGGCTACACCTTC; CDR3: CASSSTHPDYGYTF
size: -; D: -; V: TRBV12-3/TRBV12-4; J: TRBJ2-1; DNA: TGTGCCAGCAGTTTCTTCATCGAAGGGAGCTCCTACAATGAGCAGTTCTTC; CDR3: CASSFFIEGSSYNEQFF
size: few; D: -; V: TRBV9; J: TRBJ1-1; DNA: TGTGCCAGCAGCGTAGGAGGCAAGGATGAAGCTTTCTTT; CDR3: CASSVGGKDEAFF
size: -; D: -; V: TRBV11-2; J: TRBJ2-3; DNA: TGTGCCAGCAGCTTCTTGGGGGTCTACACAGATACGCAGTATTTT; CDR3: CASSFLGVYTDTQYF
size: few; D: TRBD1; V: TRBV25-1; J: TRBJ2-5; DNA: TGTGCCAGCGGGGCAGGGGGCCAAGAGACCCAGTACTTC; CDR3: CASGAGGQETQYF
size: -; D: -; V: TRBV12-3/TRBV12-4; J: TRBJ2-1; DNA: TGTGCCAGCAGTTTTCGGACGGGGGGCGGGTGGGATGAGCAGTTCTTC; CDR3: CASSFRTGGGWDEQFF
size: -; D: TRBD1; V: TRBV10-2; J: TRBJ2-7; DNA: TGCGCCAGCAGATCGGGACAGGGGGTGGACGAGCAGTACTTC; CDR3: CASRSGQGVDEQYF
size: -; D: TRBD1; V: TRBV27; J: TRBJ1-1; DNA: TGTGCCAGCAGTCCGGACAGGGCGGACACTGAAGCTTTCTTT; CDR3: CASSPDRADTEAFF
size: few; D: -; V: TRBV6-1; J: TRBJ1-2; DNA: TGTGCCAGCATTCCGAGGTGGCACGGCAATGGCTACACCTTC; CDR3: CASIPRWHGNGYTF
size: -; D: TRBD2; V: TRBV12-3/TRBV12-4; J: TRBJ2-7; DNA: TGTGCCAGCAGTTCTAGCGGGCCCGCGGACGAGCAGTACTTC; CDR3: CASSSSGPADEQYF
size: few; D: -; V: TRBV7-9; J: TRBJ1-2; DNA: TGTGCCAGCAGCGCGCTTGATGGCTACACCTTC; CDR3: CASSALDGYTF
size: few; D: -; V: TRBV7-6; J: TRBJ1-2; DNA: TGTGCCAGCAGCCAGGGGTCCGGGCTCCCTTCCTATGGCTACACCTTC; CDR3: CASSQGSGLPSYGYTF
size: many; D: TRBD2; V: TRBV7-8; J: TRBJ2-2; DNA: TGTGCCAGCAGCTTATTAGCGGGGGTGAACACCGGGGAGCTGTTTTTT; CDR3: CASSLLAGVNTGELFF
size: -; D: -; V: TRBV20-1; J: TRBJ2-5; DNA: TGCAGTTCGCATCTTACCGGGAGCCCAGTCTGGGAGACCCAGTACTTC; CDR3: CSSHLTGSPVWETQYF
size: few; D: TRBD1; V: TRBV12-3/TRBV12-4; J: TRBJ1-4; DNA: TGTGCCAGCAGTGCGGACAGGGAGGAAAAACTGTTTTTT; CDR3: CASSADREEKLFF
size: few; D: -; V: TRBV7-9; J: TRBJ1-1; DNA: TGTGCCAGCAGCTTGGGTCAGGCGGGGGCTTTCTTT; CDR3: CASSLGQAGAFF
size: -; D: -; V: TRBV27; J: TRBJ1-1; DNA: TGTGCCAGCACCGCCGATCCTCCGAACACTGAAGCTTTCTTT; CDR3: CASTADPPNTEAFF
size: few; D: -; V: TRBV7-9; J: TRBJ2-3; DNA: TGTGCCAGCAGCTCCTTAGAGGAAAGCACAGATACGCAGTATTTT; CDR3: CASSSLEESTDTQYF